The next 6 T cell receptor beta chains were all read from a single sample in a study of T cell clonotyping in hematopoietic cell transplantation. The data were produced by immunoSEQ multiplex PCR, yet TCRdb's version contains in-frame clones alone and is incomplete. The profile shows tens of thousands of clones, 95% of them singletons. Sequences were obtained from peripheral blood mononuclear cells. Receptor source: a young man in good health. Some clones in this sample may be carry-over from other donors' samples.

The chain employs TRBV7-9 and TRBJ2-5; D unclear. The CDR3 runs to 16 residues. Germline-derived CDR1 and CDR2 are SEHNR and FQNEAQ (reference sequence). Trimming removed 2 bases from V and 5 bases from J, with 18 bases in between. CDR3 residues: CASSLSAQVSYETQYF. In nucleotides, the CDR3 is TGTGCCAGCAGCTTATCGGCCCAGGTGTCTTATGAGACCCAGTACTTC.

The rearrangement joins TRBV7-2 to TRBJ2-1; D could derive from TRBD1 or TRBD2 (5 bases each). The CDR3 totals 13 residues. Germline loops: CDR1 SGHTA, CDR2 FQGNSA. Trimming shortened V by 5 bases and J by 3 bases, and 8 bases separated the two germline ends. In nucleotides, the CDR3 is TGTGCCAGCAGCCGAGGGGACTACAATGAGCAGTTCTTC. This codes for CASSRGDYNEQFF.

The chain couples TRBV6-1 to TRBJ1-2; D gene uncertain. Germline CDR1 is MNHNS and CDR2 is SASEGT. This CDR3 is built from 13 residues. The V and J ends lost 1 base and 7 bases respectively, with 10 bases between them. The CDR3 loop reads CASSEEGRGGYTF. CDR3 in DNA: TGTGCCAGCAGTGAAGAAGGGCGGGGTGGCTACACCTTC.

The rearrangement joins TRBV11-2 to TRBJ2-5; 7 bases match TRBD2. The CDR3 runs to 14 residues. J was trimmed by 7 bases and V by 5 bases; bases with no gene match: 10. The germline CDR1 and CDR2 sequences are SGHAT and FQNNGV. In nucleotides, the CDR3 is TGTGCCAGCAGCCCGACTAGCCCAGGTGGGACCCAGTACTTC. Translated, it gives CASSPTSPGGTQYF. Full variable domain (remainder filled in from reference TRBV11-2 and TRBJ2-5): EAGVAQSPRYKIIEKRQSVAFWCNPISGHATLYWYQQILGQGPKLLIQFQNNGVVDDSQLPKDRFSAERLKGVDSTLKIQPAKLEDSAVYLCASSPTSPGGTQYFGPGTRLLVL.

J is TRBJ2-5 and V is TRBV6-1; D is possibly TRBD1 (6 bases). This CDR3 is 15 amino acids long. The germline V gene has CDR1 MNHNS and CDR2 SASEGT. The V end was cut by 2 bases, the J end by 4 bases, with 14 bases between. The DNA of the CDR3 is TGTGCCAGCAGTGAACGGGACCCCAGGGGAGAGACCCAGTACTTC. Protein: CASSERDPRGETQYF.

This clone came up a few times. V usage is TRBV7-9 and J usage is TRBJ2-7, with D maybe TRBD2 (5 bases). The ends were cut back, 4 bases at V and 4 bases at J, with 11 bases in the middle. This CDR3 is 13 amino acids long. Per germline, CDR1 SEHNR and CDR2 FQNEAQ (reference sequence). The CDR3 loop reads CASSYSTRYEQYF. The DNA for the CDR3 is TGTGCCAGCAGCTACTCCACTAGGTACGAGCAGTACTTC. The full variable domain, in which reference TRBV7-9 and TRBJ2-7 provide the parts outside the CDR3, is DTGVSQNPRHKITKRGQNVTFRCDPISEHNRLYWYRQTLGQGPEFLTYFQNEAQLEKSRLLSDRFSAERPKGSFSTLEIQRTEQGDSAMYLCASSYSTRYEQYFGPGTRLTVT.